This entry describes one TCR beta chain. V was clipped by 3 bases and J by 4 bases, with 10 bases between them. This CDR3 region has 14 residues. CDR1 is SGHVS, CDR2 FNYEAQ, per germline. Some clones are missing from TCRdb's copy, which holds only in-frame ones; the method was immunoSEQ multiplex PCR. The data show 75,000 to 95,000 clones, nearly 95% seen once. The source of the sample is a study of T cell changes during pregnancy in multiple sclerosis. The clonotype originates from a female donor with multiple sclerosis, enrolled in a pregnancy study. The rearrangement uses TRBV7-6 and TRBJ1-3; no clear D gene. The starting material was CD4+ T cells from peripheral blood mononuclear cells, obtained after pregnancy. As DNA, the CDR3 is TGTGCCAGCAGCTTGGCGGGCAGGGGAAACACCATATATTTT. This encodes CASSLAGRGNTIYF.